This is a list of T cell receptor beta chains from one sample in a study of blood T cell repertoires in COVID-19. Here immunoSEQ multiplex PCR was the method, and the copy in TCRdb shows in-frame clones only, minus some. The sample contains 55,000 to 65,000 clones, approximately 91% of which appear only once. Sequencing was performed on peripheral blood. The source is a human donor in a cohort sampled during active COVID-19. CDR3s include the opening cysteine and the closing phenylalanine or tryptophan. Each record gives: J gene, V gene, clone size, D gene, CDR3 protein, CDR3 DNA. A D gene is named only where the DNA matches it firmly. A row's size may be missing; if present it is once, few, many or a size class.

TRBJ2-7 TRBV18 - - CASSPQQYSYEQYF TGTGCCAGCTCACCACAGCAATACTCCTACGAGCAGTACTTC
TRBJ1-1 TRBV3-1/TRBV3-2 once - CASSTGGNTEAFF TGTGCCAGCAGCACGGGGGGGAACACTGAAGCTTTCTTT
TRBJ2-5 TRBV5-1 - TRBD2 CASNTGTRETQYF TGCGCCAGCAACACCGGGACTAGAGAGACCCAGTACTTC
TRBJ1-5 TRBV6-5 - TRBD1 CASSWTGGNQPQHF TGTGCCAGCAGCTGGACAGGGGGCAATCAGCCCCAGCATTTT
TRBJ2-1 TRBV19 - TRBD2 CASSGGPGQGTSGSPNEQFF TGTGCCAGTAGCGGGGGGCCCGGACAGGGGACTAGCGGGAGCCCCAATGAGCAGTTCTTC
TRBJ1-4 TRBV9 - - CASSAPDGGKLFF TGTGCCAGCAGCGCCCCCGACGGGGGAAAACTGTTTTTT
TRBJ2-3 TRBV12-5 once TRBD2 CASGLWGGTDTQYF TGTGCTAGTGGTTTATGGGGGGGGACAGATACGCAGTATTTT
TRBJ2-7 TRBV27 - - CASRKTESSYEQYF TGTGCCAGCCGGAAGACAGAATCCTCCTACGAGCAGTACTTC
TRBJ2-4 TRBV5-4 - TRBD1 CASSKTGVDKNIQYF TGTGCCAGCAGCAAGACAGGGGTGGACAAAAACATTCAGTACTTC
TRBJ1-1 TRBV5-5 - TRBD1 CASSPRTGTNTEAFF TGTGCCAGCAGCCCACGGACAGGGACGAACACTGAAGCTTTCTTT
TRBJ2-7 TRBV9 - TRBD2 CASSVEGASLLAGDSSSYEQYF TGTGCCAGCAGCGTAGAGGGGGCCTCTCTACTAGCGGGAGACTCGAGCTCCTACGAGCAGTACTTC
TRBJ2-7 TRBV4-3 - TRBD2 CASSLGTSGPYEQYF TGCGCCAGCAGCCTTGGGACTAGCGGGCCCTACGAGCAGTACTTC
TRBJ2-7 TRBV10-2 - TRBD2 CASSETSAPSGRSYEQYF TGCGCCAGCAGTGAGACCTCAGCCCCTAGCGGGAGATCCTACGAGCAGTACTTC
TRBJ2-5 TRBV10-3 - TRBD2 CAISGSVAGVGETQYF TGTGCCATCAGTGGGAGCGTGGCGGGAGTAGGGGAGACCCAGTACTTC
TRBJ2-1 TRBV11-3 - - CASSLGGGLRSNEQFF TGTGCCAGCAGCCTAGGGGGGGGTTTACGGTCCAATGAGCAGTTCTTC
TRBJ2-6 TRBV19 - - CASSMRGSNGANVLTF TGTGCCAGTAGTATGCGAGGGTCTAATGGGGCCAACGTCCTGACTTTC
TRBJ1-6 TRBV5-1 - TRBD1 CASSLRTGKNSPLHF TGCGCCAGCAGCTTGCGGACAGGGAAAAATTCACCCCTCCACTTT
TRBJ2-3 TRBV18 - TRBD1 CASSPGQGPTDTQYF TGTGCCAGCTCACCGGGACAGGGCCCCACAGATACGCAGTATTTT
TRBJ2-5 TRBV5-1 - TRBD2 CASSLVAGGGETQYF TGCGCCAGCAGCTTGGTGGCGGGAGGGGGAGAGACCCAGTACTTC
TRBJ2-6 TRBV24-1 - TRBD2 CATSVSGGDDVLTF TGTGCCACCAGTGTCTCGGGGGGGGACGACGTCCTGACTTTC